Each of the 30 T cell receptor beta chains below was sequenced from the same sample in a study of T cells in Graves' hyperthyroidism and ophthalmopathy. RNA transcripts served as the template for amplifying TCR beta CDR3 regions. In the first-round RT-PCR of the TCR CDR3, the HTBI primer set was used. TCRdb reanalysed the multiplex PCR reads using MiXCR and keeps one entry per CDR3 protein. This sample yields 350,000 to 400,000 distinct CDR3 sequences, of which approximately 15% are seen a single time; 9.5% to 12% belongs to the top ten. The sequenced sample consisted of blood. These receptors were taken from a woman in her fifties or sixties with Graves' hyperthyroidism.

Ten or more counts support this clonotype. The chain joins TRBV5-1 to TRBJ2-5, with 7 nucleotides matching TRBD2. The V gene end was trimmed by 4 bases and the J gene end by 3 bases; junction bases not matched to a gene: 3. Germline CDR1 SGHRS, CDR2 YFSETQ. The CDR3 is made up of 13 amino acids. The CDR3 DNA reads as TGCGCCAGCAGCCCGGCGGGGGAAGAGACCCAGTACTTC. Its translation is CASSPAGEETQYF. Based on the CDR3 plus reference TRBV5-1 and TRBJ2-5, the full variable domain is KAGVTQTPRYLIKTRGQQVTLSCSPISGHRSVSWYQQTPGQGLQFLFEYFSETQRNKGNFPGRFSGRQFSNSRSEMNVSTLELGDSALYLCASSPAGEETQYFGPGTRLLVL.

This clonotype has just a few counts. One end of the junction is discordant with germline, which a read error may explain. The rearrangement joins TRBV2 to TRBJ1-4; the D is unclear. This CDR3 region has 14 residues. CDR1 and CDR2 from the germline V gene are SNHLY and FYNNEI. In DNA, the CDR3 is TGTGCCCGCAGTGAAGCGACGAGTAATGAAAAACTGTTTTTT. Its translation is CARSEATSNEKLFF.

About this clonotype: A much larger clone sits a single nucleotide away, making a read error possible. The chain carries TRBV6-1 and TRBJ1-2; D not resolved. From germline, CDR1 is MNHNS and CDR2 SASEGT. Trimming pared 6 bases from V and 6 bases from J, leaving 17 bases between. The CDR3 has 14 residues. Here the CDR3 reads CASRPETRRNGYTF. Written as DNA, the CDR3 is TGTGCCAGCAGACCCGAGACAAGAAGGAATGGCTACACCTTC.

V gene TRBV7-9 combines with J gene TRBJ2-1; a possible D gene is TRBD2 (5 bases). The CDR3 length is 13 residues. Germline CDR1 and CDR2: SEHNR and FQNEAQ (reference sequence). V was shortened by 6 bases and J by 8 bases, with 14 bases between the two germline ends. CDR3 amino acids: CASRTTRLDEQFF. CDR3 DNA sequence: TGTGCCAGCAGAACCACTAGACTCGATGAGCAGTTCTTC.

This clonotype appeared many times. V and J are TRBV11-2 and TRBJ1-6, with unresolved D. Germline loops: CDR1 SGHAT, CDR2 FQNNGV. Trimming took 7 bases from V and 10 from J, leaving 20 bases between them. The CDR3 length is 15 residues. In DNA, the CDR3 is TGTGCCAGCACCACCGCGCCCCGCGTTAGATCACCCCTCCACTTT. The encoded protein is CASTTAPRVRSPLHF.

This clonotype showed up just a few times. J is TRBJ2-5 and V is TRBV5-1, with D possibly being TRBD1 or TRBD2 (5 bases each). From germline, CDR1 is SGHRS and CDR2 YFSETQ. Trimming stripped 2 bases from V and 3 bases from J, with 11 bases between. The CDR3 sequence is 14 residues long. CDR3 coding DNA: TGCGCCAGCAGCTTAGGGACGGCCAAAGAGACCCAGTACTTC. Its translation is CASSLGTAKETQYF.

This clonotype came up a few times. The chain joins TRBV5-1 to TRBJ1-4, with 12 nucleotides matching TRBD1. The germline gives CDR1 SGHRS, CDR2 YFSETQ. The CDR3 length is 17 residues. Trimming cost V 3 bases and J 7 bases; bases outside gene matches: 10. The CDR3 sequence: CASSSGTGGLGVEKLFF. The CDR3 coding sequence is TGCGCCAGCAGCTCCGGGACAGGGGGCCTGGGGGTTGAAAAACTGTTTTTT. Using reference TRBV5-1 and TRBJ1-4 for the parts outside the CDR3, the full variable domain is KAGVTQTPRYLIKTRGQQVTLSCSPISGHRSVSWYQQTPGQGLQFLFEYFSETQRNKGNFPGRFSGRQFSNSRSEMNVSTLELGDSALYLCASSSGTGGLGVEKLFFGSGTQLSVL.

This clonotype was detected ten times or more. The V and J genes are TRBV11-2 and TRBJ2-3; 10 positions match TRBD2. This CDR3 is built from 16 residues. Germline values: CDR1 SGHAT, CDR2 FQNNGV. V was pared by 5 bases and J by 3 bases, with 8 bases of the junction left unmatched. Here the CDR3 reads CASSAQPSGSTDTQYF. In nucleotides, the CDR3 is TGTGCCAGCAGCGCCCAGCCTAGCGGGAGTACAGATACGCAGTATTTT.

This clonotype showed up just a few times. The chain uses TRBV6-5 and TRBJ2-7; perhaps TRBD1 as D (5 bases). Germline CDR1 and CDR2: MNHEY and SVGAGI. Trimming removed 0 bases from V and 0 bases from J, with 24 bases in between. The CDR3 extends over 20 amino acids. DNA for the CDR3: TGTGCCAGCAGTTACTCAAGAAGGGGCTTAACCTATCAAAGCTCCTACGAGCAGTACTTC. Protein: CASSYSRRGLTYQSSYEQYF.

This clonotype occurred a few times. This may be a read error, as it is one base from a much larger clone. The rearrangement links TRBV27 to TRBJ2-1; D remains unclear. Per the germline V gene, CDR1 is MNHEY and CDR2 is SMNVEV (reference sequence). This CDR3 has 15 amino acids. The CDR3 loop reads CASSPPVSSYNGQFF. The DNA of the CDR3 is TGTGCCAGCAGTCCACCAGTAAGCTCCTACAATGGGCAGTTCTTC.

This clonotype was counted ten times or more. The rearrangement uses TRBV9 and TRBJ1-3, with D unclear. V lost 3 bases and J lost 0, with 7 bases in between. The V gene's germline CDR1 is SGDLS and CDR2 YYNGEE. The CDR3 loop spans 14 amino acids. The CDR3 sequence: CASSAGSSGNTIYF. The CDR3 DNA follows: TGTGCCAGCAGCGCGGGGAGCTCTGGAAACACCATATATTTT.

This clonotype was observed many times. The chain is built from TRBV5-1 and TRBJ2-7; D is possibly TRBD1 (5 bases). Trimming stripped 0 bases from V and 0 bases from J, with 13 bases between. This CDR3 has 16 residues. The germline gives CDR1 SGHRS, CDR2 YFSETQ. The chain's CDR3 is CASSLVLGANSYEQYF. The DNA for the CDR3 is TGCGCCAGCAGCTTGGTGTTAGGGGCCAACTCCTACGAGCAGTACTTC.

This clonotype was detected a few times. J is TRBJ2-4 and V is TRBV7-9, with 9 positions matching TRBD1. V gave up 6 bases and J gave up 4 bases; unmatched junction bases: 4. Per germline, CDR1 SEHNR and CDR2 FQNEAQ (reference sequence). There are 14 residues in the CDR3. The CDR3 sequence: CASRRTGDKNIQYF. The CDR3 coding sequence is TGTGCCAGCAGACGGACAGGGGATAAAAACATTCAGTACTTC.

In its sample, this clonotype was seen many times. The rearrangement joins TRBV9 to TRBJ2-7, with 10 bases matching TRBD2. The CDR3 spans 16 residues. The V segment lost 0 bases and the J segment 4 bases; nucleotides outside the gene matches: 7. Germline CDR1 and CDR2: SGDLS and YYNGEE. CDR3 amino acids: CASSVGGLAGAYEQYF. CDR3 in DNA: TGTGCCAGCAGCGTAGGCGGGCTAGCGGGAGCTTACGAGCAGTACTTC.

This clonotype has ten or more counts. The chain combines TRBV11-2 with TRBJ2-2, with a tentative D call TRBD2 (5 bases). Trimming took 1 base from V and 0 from J, leaving 15 bases between them. Germline assignment: CDR1 SGHAT and CDR2 FQNNGV. The CDR3 totals 18 residues. Written as DNA, the CDR3 is TGTGCCAGCAGCTTAGTAGCTAGTAGCGCCCCGAACACCGGGGAGCTGTTTTTT. It is translated as CASSLVASSAPNTGELFF.

In its sample, this clonotype was seen many times. The V and J genes are TRBV2 and TRBJ1-4; 9 bases agree with TRBD1. V gave up 6 bases and J gave up 6 bases; unmatched junction bases: 5. This CDR3 has 14 residues. Germline CDR1 SNHLY, CDR2 FYNNEI. In DNA, the CDR3 is TGTGCCAGCAGCTCGACAGGGGGGGATGAAAAACTGTTTTTT. Translating gives CASSSTGGDEKLFF. Drawing the rest from reference TRBV2 and TRBJ1-4, the complete variable domain is EPEVTQTPSHQVTQMGQEVILRCVPISNHLYFYWYRQILGQKVEFLVSFYNNEISEKSEIFDDQFSVERPDGSNFTLKIRSTKLEDSAMYFCASSSTGGDEKLFFGSGTQLSVL.

V and J are TRBV6-2 or TRBV6-3 and TRBJ1-4; D possibly corresponds to TRBD1 (6 bases). Germline CDR1 reads MNHEY; CDR2 reads SVGEGT. The CDR3 length is 14 residues. V lost 5 bases and J 8 bases, leaving 15 bases between the germline ends. CDR3 sequence reads: CASSRGGEGEKLFF. The CDR3 bases are TGTGCCAGCAGTAGAGGGGGAGAAGGGGAAAAACTGTTTTTT.

This clonotype was seen just once. The junction differs from germline at one of its ends, possibly a read error. This chain uses TRBV7-9 with TRBJ1-2; the D gene is possibly TRBD1 (5 bases). Germline V gene data show CDR1 as SEHNR and CDR2 as FQNEAQ (reference sequence). The CDR3 totals 17 residues. The CDR3 is CASRDGGTRKTDYGCTF. Written as DNA, the CDR3 is TGTGCCAGCAGAGATGGGGGAACGAGGAAGACAGACTATGGCTGCACCTTC.

This clonotype showed up many times. The rearrangement links TRBV7-2 to TRBJ2-5, with 8 bases fitting TRBD1. The ends lost 5 bases at V and 3 bases at J; junction bases unmatched: 5. The germline V gene encodes CDR1 SGHTA and CDR2 FQGNSA. The CDR3 sequence is 14 residues long. The CDR3 loop reads CASSLPTGEETQYF. CDR3 bases: TGTGCCAGCAGCCTCCCGACAGGGGAAGAGACCCAGTACTTC.

This sequence joins TRBV2 and TRBJ2-5; possible D gene TRBD2, 5 bases. V was clipped by 6 bases and J by 4 bases, with 15 bases between them. CDR1 is SNHLY, CDR2 FYNNEI, per germline. This CDR3 has 14 residues. Here the CDR3 DNA reads TGTGCCAGCAGATTGAACTGGGCGGGAGAGACCCAGTACTTC. It codes for CASRLNWAGETQYF.

This clonotype was seen ten or more times. The chain employs TRBV12-3 or TRBV12-4 and TRBJ2-1, with 8 bases that match TRBD2. Losses at the gene ends were 6 bases for V and 8 bases for J; bases not matched to a gene: 12. The CDR3 sequence is 15 residues long. The CDR3 DNA is TGTGCCAGCAGCATCGGACTAGCCGCAATCTATGAGCAGTTCTTC. Amino acids: CASSIGLAAIYEQFF.

This clonotype was recorded at least ten times. The chain recombines TRBV11-3 with TRBJ2-5; 8 bases align to TRBD2. CDR1 and CDR2 (germline): SGHNT, YENEEA. V trimming: 5 bases; J trimming: 4 bases; junction bases outside the gene matches: 9. This CDR3 comprises 15 residues. The CDR3 sequence is CASSPGGLAGETQYF. The CDR3 nucleotides read TGTGCCAGCAGCCCGGGGGGTCTAGCGGGAGAGACCCAGTACTTC.

Note on this clonotype: At one of its ends the junction is not consistent with the germline gene, which may arise from a read error. This sequence joins TRBV7-7 and TRBJ2-3; D remains unclear. This CDR3 has 16 residues. CDR1 is SSHAT and CDR2 is FNYEAQ in the germline V gene (reference sequence). CDR3 DNA: TGTGCTAGCAGCTTAGGGCCGTCAACCTCCACAGATACGCAGTATTTT. It codes for CASSLGPSTSTDTQYF. The whole variable domain, filled in from reference TRBV7-7 and TRBJ2-3, reads GAGVSQSPRYKVTKRGQDVTLRCDPISSHATLYWYQQALGQGPEFLTYFNYEAQPDKSGLPSDRFSAERPEGSISTLTIQRTEQRDSAMYRCASSLGPSTSTDTQYFGPGTRLTVL.

Many counts were recorded for this clonotype. The chain couples TRBV18 to TRBJ1-1; TRBD1 is a possible D gene (5 bases). There are 15 residues in the CDR3. Germline CDR1 and CDR2: KGHSH and LQKENI. Trimming removed 5 bases at V and 0 bases at J, with 13 bases between. Written as DNA, the CDR3 is TGTGCCAGCTCATCGGGAGGGGCAATGAACACTGAAGCTTTCTTT. It specifies CASSSGGAMNTEAFF. Variable domain in full (rest from reference TRBV18 and TRBJ1-1): NAGVMQNPRHLVRRRGQEARLRCSPMKGHSHVYWYRQLPEEGLKFMVYLQKENIIDESGMPKERFSAEFPKEGPSILRIQQVVRGDSAAYFCASSSGGAMNTEAFFGQGTRLTVV.

This clonotype was detected many times. The chain joins TRBV2 to TRBJ2-3, with TRBD2 identical over 10 bases. The trim removed 8 bases at V and 11 bases at J, leaving 13 bases unmatched. This CDR3 has 14 residues. Germline V gene sequence: CDR1 SNHLY, CDR2 FYNNEI. The CDR3 sequence is CASSGGLAGEKQYF. The CDR3, as DNA: TGTGCCAGCTCCGGGGGTCTAGCGGGAGAGAAGCAGTATTTT.

In regard to this clonotype: A much larger clone differs from this one at a single base, so this may be a read error. The chain combines TRBV9 with TRBJ2-1; 7 bases are a match to TRBD1. The germline V gene encodes CDR1 SGDLS and CDR2 YYNGEE. The CDR3 length is 16 residues. The CDR3 DNA sequence: TGTGCCAGCACCAACCGTCCCGGGACAGTGTACAATGAGCAGTCCTTC. It is translated as CASTNRPGTVYNEQSF. Full variable domain (remainder filled in from reference TRBV9 and TRBJ2-1): DSGVTQTPKHLITATGQRVTLRCSPRSGDLSVYWYQQSLDQGLQFLIQYYNGEERAKGNILERFSAQQFPDLHSELNLSSLELGDSALYFCASTNRPGTVYNEQSFGPGTRLTVL.

This clonotype was seen repeatedly, ten times or more. The chain uses TRBV2 and TRBJ2-3; 8 bases agree with TRBD2. V gave up 8 bases and J gave up 5 bases; unmatched junction bases: 12. Germline lookup yields CDR1 SNHLY and CDR2 FYNNEI. The length of the CDR3 is 15 residues. The CDR3 loop reads CASRLEREIVDTQYF. CDR3 nucleotide sequence: TGTGCCAGCCGCCTTGAGCGGGAGATCGTAGATACGCAGTATTTT.

This clonotype has a count of ten or more. This chain uses TRBV6-1 with TRBJ2-2; D is uncertain. The CDR3 extends over 16 amino acids. The V gene's germline CDR1 is MNHNS and CDR2 SASEGT. The V end was cut by 7 bases, the J end by 5 bases, with 20 bases between. The CDR3 here is CASKQVGVLRTGELFF. The CDR3 DNA sequence: TGTGCCAGCAAGCAGGTTGGCGTCTTGAGGACCGGGGAGCTGTTTTTT.

The table lists this clonotype with many counts. V is TRBV11-3 and J is TRBJ2-3, with D maybe TRBD2 (5 bases). V was shortened by 2 bases and J by 5 bases, with 8 bases between the two germline ends. The V gene's germline CDR1 is SGHNT and CDR2 YENEEA. The CDR3 covers 13 residues. DNA of the CDR3: TGTGCCAGCAGCTTAAGTGGGAGAGATACGCAGTATTTT. This translates into CASSLSGRDTQYF. Full variable domain (outside the CDR3, taken from reference TRBV11-3 and TRBJ2-3): EAGVVQSPRYKIIEKKQPVAFWCNPISGHNTLYWYLQNLGQGPELLIRYENEEAVDDSQLPKDRFSAERLKGVDSTLKIQPAELGDSAVYLCASSLSGRDTQYFGPGTRLTVL.

There are many counts of this clonotype. This chain connects TRBV24-1 to TRBJ1-5; no definite D call. CDR1 and CDR2 from the germline V gene are KGHDR and SFDVKD. With 0 bases removed from V and 1 base from J, the gap between germline ends came to 0 bases. This CDR3 is built from 13 residues. The CDR3 nucleotides are TGTGCCACCAGTGATTTGAGCAATCAGCCCCAGCATTTT. Residues: CATSDLSNQPQHF.